One sample yielded the 29 T cell receptor beta chains listed below, sequenced in a study of CD8+ T cells in alopecia areata. Investigators isolated RNA and reverse transcribed it into cDNA to act as the sequencing template. Sequencing used immunoSEQ multiplex PCR; TCRdb keeps in-frame clones, though not all of them. The sample consists of about 190,000 clones, just under 60% of them appearing once. The sequencing used CD4+ T cells sorted from blood, collected at week 0. These receptors all stem from a human donor with alopecia areata.

V usage is TRBV15 and J usage is TRBJ1-5; D unclear. Germline V gene sequence: CDR1 LNHNV, CDR2 YYDKDF (reference sequence). The CDR3 has 15 amino acids. The V end lost 3 bases, the J end lost 2 bases, and 11 bases lay between the germline ends. As DNA, the CDR3 is TGTGCCACCAGCAGGGACCTTCAGGGCAATCAGCCCCAGCATTTT. It is translated as CATSRDLQGNQPQHF.

This chain links TRBV5-1 with TRBJ1-1; D call uncertain. The germline gives CDR1 SGHRS, CDR2 YFSETQ. The CDR3 loop spans 13 amino acids. V lost 3 bases and J 4 bases, leaving 10 bases between the germline ends. The CDR3 is CASSYGEGTEAFF. CDR3 nucleotides: TGCGCCAGCAGCTACGGCGAGGGCACTGAAGCTTTCTTT. Filled out from reference TRBV5-1 and TRBJ1-1, the complete variable domain reads KAGVTQTPRYLIKTRGQQVTLSCSPISGHRSVSWYQQTPGQGLQFLFEYFSETQRNKGNFPGRFSGRQFSNSRSEMNVSTLELGDSALYLCASSYGEGTEAFFGQGTRLTVV.

The chain uses TRBV30 and TRBJ2-3; 11 bases fit TRBD2. This CDR3 has 15 amino acids. Germline assignment: CDR1 GTSNPN and CDR2 SVGIG (reference sequence). V gave up 1 base and J gave up 4 bases; unmatched junction bases: 4. In DNA, the CDR3 is TGTGCCTGGAGTGACCGACTAGCGGGGTCAGATACGCAGTATTTT. Protein: CAWSDRLAGSDTQYF.

As to this clone: Distinct nucleotide sequences in the sample also encode this CDR3. The chain has TRBV30 and TRBJ1-2; D is perhaps TRBD1 (5 bases). The CDR3 length is 13 residues. The germline V and J ends were trimmed by 3 bases and 2 bases, with 10 bases remaining between them. Germline CDR1 GTSNPN, CDR2 SVGIG (reference sequence). CDR3 residues: CAWRAAGNYGYTF. CDR3 nucleotides: TGTGCCTGGAGGGCTGCAGGGAACTATGGCTACACCTTC.

CDR3 coding DNA: TGCAGCGTTGCTTCGGTGGGTTTTTCCTACAATGAGCAGTTCTTC. As protein: CSVASVGFSYNEQFF. The chain is built from TRBV29-1 and TRBJ2-1; D is unclear. Between the trimmed V and J ends, which lost 4 bases and 1 base, there was a span of 14 bases. The CDR3 loop spans 15 amino acids. Germline V lookup: CDR1 SQVTM, CDR2 ANQGSEA.

This chain connects TRBV2 to TRBJ2-7; no definite D call. The germline V gene has CDR1 SNHLY and CDR2 FYNNEI. The CDR3 loop spans 11 amino acids. V dropped 4 bases and J dropped 3 bases, with 4 bases sitting between them. CDR3: CASSAGYEQYF. Written as DNA, the CDR3 is TGTGCCAGCAGTGCGGGCTACGAGCAGTACTTC. The variable domain in full, completed from reference TRBV2 and TRBJ2-7, reads EPEVTQTPSHQVTQMGQEVILRCVPISNHLYFYWYRQILGQKVEFLVSFYNNEISEKSEIFDDQFSVERPDGSNFTLKIRSTKLEDSAMYFCASSAGYEQYFGPGTRLTVT.

The V call is TRBV6-1, the J call TRBJ2-5; a possible D gene is TRBD1 (5 bases). The CDR3 consists of 15 residues. Germline V gene lookup returns CDR1 MNHNS and CDR2 SASEGT. Trimming removed 2 bases at V and 4 bases at J, with 14 bases between. As DNA, the CDR3 is TGTGCCAGCAGTGAATTGGGCGCAGGGTCAGAGACCCAGTACTTC. Protein: CASSELGAGSETQYF.

The V gene is TRBV2, the J gene TRBJ1-2; no clear D. The CDR3 contains 14 residues. Germline V gene sequence: CDR1 SNHLY, CDR2 FYNNEI. V was pared by 7 bases and J by 8 bases, with 20 bases between. In DNA form, the CDR3 reads TGTGCCAGCACCACCTTCCAAGGGTCGGAAGGCTACACCTTC. Translated, it gives CASTTFQGSEGYTF.

This sequence joins TRBV15 and TRBJ2-5, with a tentative D call TRBD2 (5 bases). The V gene lost 8 bases and the J gene lost 5 bases, with 6 bases spanning the gap. This CDR3 has 10 amino acids. CDR1 and CDR2 (germline): LNHNV, YYDKDF (reference sequence). The CDR3, as DNA: TGTGCCACCGGCGGGGAGACCCAGTACTTC. Translating it yields CATGGETQYF.

The J gene is TRBJ1-1, the V gene TRBV7-2; D gene uncertain. CDR3 length equals 12 residues. Germline V gene lookup returns CDR1 SGHTA and CDR2 FQGNSA. V dropped 5 bases and J dropped 4 bases, with 8 bases sitting between them. Here the CDR3 reads CASSPRVTEAFF. In DNA, the CDR3 is TGTGCCAGCAGCCCTCGGGTCACTGAAGCTTTCTTT.

This clone was picked up a small number of times. The chain employs TRBV11-1 and TRBJ2-2; unclear D gene. Trimming took 1 base from V and 6 from J, leaving 9 bases between them. The CDR3 has 14 residues. Germline values: CDR1 SGHAT, CDR2 FQDESV (reference sequence). The CDR3 sequence is CASSLEGTAGELFF. CDR3 bases: TGTGCCAGCAGCTTAGAGGGAACCGCCGGGGAGCTGTTTTTT.

As DNA, the CDR3 is TGTGCCAGCAGTCCAACGGCACGCCTCGAGCAGTTCTTC. It codes for CASSPTARLEQFF. The chain uses TRBV5-6 and TRBJ2-1; D call uncertain. This CDR3 contains 13 residues. Trimming took 5 bases from V and 10 from J, leaving 16 bases between them. Germline loops: CDR1 SGHDT, CDR2 YYEEEE.

The genes are TRBV29-1 and TRBJ2-5; D is ambiguous. V dropped 4 bases and J dropped 4 bases, with 10 bases sitting between them. The CDR3 extends over 12 amino acids. From germline, CDR1 is SQVTM and CDR2 ANQGSEA. CDR3 loop: CSVVPLGETQYF. Here the CDR3 DNA reads TGCAGCGTTGTACCGCTGGGAGAGACCCAGTACTTC.

V and J are TRBV20-1 and TRBJ2-5, with D maybe TRBD2 (6 bases). Germline assignment: CDR1 DFQATT and CDR2 SNEGSKA (reference sequence). V lost 7 bases and J 4 bases, leaving 7 bases between the germline ends. CDR3 length: 10 residues. This CDR3 is CSVGGETQYF. The CDR3 bases are TGCAGTGTGGGGGGAGAGACCCAGTACTTC.

The rearrangement links TRBV5-1 to TRBJ1-1; D gene unclear. Looked up from germline, CDR1 is SGHRS and CDR2 is YFSETQ. The ends were cut back, 5 bases at V and 2 bases at J, with 7 bases in the middle. The CDR3 spans 12 residues. CDR3 bases: TGCGCCAGCAGTGAGAGAAACACTGAAGCTTTCTTT. It translates to CASSERNTEAFF.

The V and J genes are TRBV15 and TRBJ1-2; D not resolved. The V gene's germline CDR1 is LNHNV and CDR2 YYDKDF (reference sequence). V was trimmed by 0 bases and J by 7 bases, leaving 12 bases between them. The CDR3 loop spans 14 amino acids. CDR3 sequence: CATSRDYRGGGYTF. CDR3 nucleotide sequence: TGTGCCACCAGCAGAGATTATCGGGGTGGTGGCTACACCTTC. The variable domain in full, completed from reference TRBV15 and TRBJ1-2, reads DAMVIQNPRYQVTQFGKPVTLSCSQTLNHNVMYWYQQKSSQAPKLLFHYYDKDFNNEADTPDNFQSRRPNTSFCFLDIRSPGLGDTAMYLCATSRDYRGGGYTFGSGTRLTVV.

The chain has TRBV30 and TRBJ2-3; possibly TRBD1 for D (6 bases). The CDR3 covers 16 residues. The V gene's germline CDR1 is GTSNPN and CDR2 SVGIG (reference sequence). The V gene lost 0 bases and the J gene lost 3 bases, with 16 bases spanning the gap. CDR3 sequence: CAWSVQGRGKTDTQYF. DNA for the CDR3: TGTGCCTGGAGTGTACAGGGCAGGGGTAAGACAGATACGCAGTATTTT. The complete variable domain, with remaining parts taken from reference TRBV30 and TRBJ2-3, reads SQTIHQWPATLVQPVGSPLSLECTVEGTSNPNLYWYRQAAGRGLQLLFYSVGIGQISSEVPQNLSASRPQDRQFILSSKKLLLSDSGFYLCAWSVQGRGKTDTQYFGPGTRLTVL.

In its sample, this clone was seen a few times. Other nucleotide sequences from this sample produce the same CDR3. CDR3 sequence: CASSLGSSQETQYF. In DNA form, the CDR3 reads TGCGCCAGCAGCTTGGGTTCCAGCCAAGAGACCCAGTACTTC. J is TRBJ2-5 and V is TRBV5-1; no clear D. The CDR3 totals 14 residues. The germline V gene has CDR1 SGHRS and CDR2 YFSETQ. The germline V and J ends were trimmed by 0 bases and 1 base, with 7 bases remaining between them.

This chain links TRBV7-2 with TRBJ2-7; D assignment may be TRBD1 or TRBD2 (6 bases each). The V end lost 5 bases, the J end lost 4 bases, and 18 bases lay between the germline ends. CDR3 length: 15 amino acids. The germline gives CDR1 SGHTA, CDR2 FQGNSA. The CDR3 DNA sequence: TGTGCCAGCAGCCGCGATGGGGGGCTTAGATACGAGCAGTACTTC. As protein: CASSRDGGLRYEQYF.

V usage is TRBV29-1 and J usage is TRBJ1-1; D remains unclear. Trimming pared 4 bases from V and 9 bases from J, leaving 21 bases between. Germline CDR1 reads SQVTM; CDR2 reads ANQGSEA. The CDR3 is 14 amino acids. Here the CDR3 DNA reads TGCAGCGTTGTAGGCCGGCAGTATCAACTGAAAGCTTTCTTT. The encoded protein is CSVVGRQYQLKAFF.

The chain uses TRBV29-1 and TRBJ2-7; tentatively, D is TRBD1 or TRBD2 (6 bases each). The CDR3 contains 12 residues. Trimming shortened V by 4 bases and J by 3 bases, and 10 bases separated the two germline ends. From germline, CDR1 is SQVTM and CDR2 ANQGSEA. CDR3 sequence reads: CSVVKGGYEQYF. The CDR3 DNA follows: TGCAGCGTTGTAAAGGGGGGCTACGAGCAGTACTTC.

This clone was seen a few times. The V and J genes are TRBV28 and TRBJ1-3; 8 nucleotides align to TRBD1. V gave up 6 bases and J gave up 6 bases; unmatched junction bases: 7. This CDR3 region has 14 residues. Germline V gene data show CDR1 as MDHEN and CDR2 as SYDVKM. The CDR3 spells CASRQGTGVNTIYF. The CDR3 nucleotides read TGTGCCAGCAGGCAGGGGACAGGAGTAAACACCATATATTTT.

This clone was observed a handful of times. The rearrangement links TRBV6-6 to TRBJ2-7; 9 bases agree with TRBD1. Per germline, CDR1 MNHNY and CDR2 SVGAGI (reference sequence). V was clipped by 7 bases and J by 6 bases; unmatched bases: 4. CDR3 length: 12 residues. CDR3 DNA: TGTGCCAGCATACGACAGGGGGGCGAGCAGTACTTC. It encodes CASIRQGGEQYF.

This chain connects TRBV29-1 to TRBJ1-2; 8 positions agree with TRBD1. Germline CDR1 and CDR2: SQVTM and ANQGSEA. This CDR3 comprises 14 residues. V lost 1 base and J lost 8; bases outside the gene matches: 9. The CDR3 DNA reads TGCAGCGTTGAAGGGGTCAGGGGGCTAACCGGCTACACCTTC. This encodes CSVEGVRGLTGYTF.

This clone was observed a handful of times. The rearrangement uses TRBV5-6 and TRBJ2-3; D remains ambiguous. Trimming left V 3 bases short and J 5 bases short, with 19 bases between. Germline V gives CDR1 SGHDT, CDR2 YYEEEE. The CDR3 loop spans 16 amino acids. CDR3 coding DNA: TGTGCCAGCAGCTCCGTCACCAGGCGTGGGGAAGATACGCAGTATTTT. Translating it yields CASSSVTRRGEDTQYF. Full variable domain (outside the CDR3, taken from reference TRBV5-6 and TRBJ2-3): DAGVTQSPTHLIKTRGQQVTLRCSPKSGHDTVSWYQQALGQGPQFIFQYYEEEERQRGNFPDRFSGHQFPNYSSELNVNALLLGDSALYLCASSSVTRRGEDTQYFGPGTRLTVL.

The chain has TRBV2 and TRBJ1-5, with D uncertain. V was clipped by 5 bases and J by 4 bases, with 3 bases between them. The CDR3 is made up of 11 amino acids. CDR1 SNHLY and CDR2 FYNNEI come from the germline V gene. CDR3 amino acids: CASSLNQPQHF. The CDR3 DNA reads as TGTGCCAGCAGTTTGAATCAGCCCCAGCATTTT.

This clone came up a few times. The chain joins TRBV4-1 to TRBJ2-1; no definite D call. There are 12 residues in the CDR3. Trimming took 0 bases from V and 15 from J, leaving 12 bases between them. Germline loops: CDR1 MGHRA, CDR2 YSYEKL. The CDR3 region has the DNA TGCGCCAGCAGCCAAGACGGCCTCTATCGGTTCTTC. Its protein product is CASSQDGLYRFF.

As regards this clone: Distinct nucleotide sequences in the sample also encode this CDR3. The chain employs TRBV29-1 and TRBJ1-1; no reliable D call. CDR3 length equals 13 residues. The ends were cut back, 1 base at V and 0 bases at J, with 6 bases in the middle. Germline V gene lookup returns CDR1 SQVTM and CDR2 ANQGSEA. CDR3: CSVEGRMNTEAFF. The CDR3 nucleotides are TGCAGCGTTGAAGGCCGAATGAACACTGAAGCTTTCTTT.

This clone was seen only a few times. The J gene is TRBJ2-4, the V gene TRBV29-1, with D possibly TRBD1 on 6 matching bases. This CDR3 comprises 13 residues. The germline V gene encodes CDR1 SQVTM and CDR2 ANQGSEA. The V gene lost 3 bases and the J gene lost 4 bases, with 10 bases spanning the gap. CDR3 sequence: CSVDGRGKNIQYF. The DNA for the CDR3 is TGCAGCGTTGACGGCAGGGGAAAAAACATTCAGTACTTC.